This TCR beta chain was sequenced during a study of blood T cell repertoires in COVID-19. For the study at large: Donors in the United States, Italy and Spain gave samples during acute or convalescent COVID-19.

This CDR3 is built from 14 residues. V was pared by 2 bases and J by 9 bases, with 15 bases between. Germline CDR1 is SGHRS and CDR2 is YFSETQ. The participants were between about 18 and 95 years old and came from 24 US areas. Either two negative PCRs, clearance, or symptom resolution qualified Cohort 3 donors as recovered. Original handling: Quantification of nucleated cells was approximated via reference gene primer amplification. The repertoire was sequenced with immunoSEQ multiplex PCR; TCRdb's copy has only in-frame clones and lacks some. Clone size and the V and J calls come from that table; the DNA yielded D and trimming. The sample includes about 250,000 clones, roughly 88% seen only once; the top ten take roughly 4%.

V gene TRBV5-1 combines with J gene TRBJ2-1, with D possibly TRBD1 on 5 matching bases. The sample taken for sequencing was PBMCs or T cells enriched from blood (not recorded which). The receptor was derived from a woman aged 25 to 39 who had recovered from COVID-19. The CDR3 region has the DNA TGCGCCAGCAGCTTAAAACCAGGGAACCTTGAGCAGTTCTTC. This codes for CASSLKPGNLEQFF.